These 23 T cell receptor beta chains came from one sample sequenced in a study of blood T cell repertoires in COVID-19. TCRdb's copy holds only in-frame clones and misses some; the assay was immunoSEQ multiplex PCR. Of 200,000 to 300,000 clones listed, roughly 90% were seen once; the top ten hold about 7%. Material for sequencing was peripheral blood. These receptors were taken from a man aged 55 to 70 who had recovered from COVID-19.

The rearrangement joins TRBV27 to TRBJ2-3; 8 bases line up with TRBD2. The CDR3 has 17 amino acids. Trimming cost V 2 bases and J 4 bases; bases outside gene matches: 11. Germline V gene lookup returns CDR1 MNHEY and CDR2 SMNVEV (reference sequence). CDR3 coding DNA: TGTGCCAGCAGTTTAAGCCCTACAGCGGGGGTCCCAGATACGCAGTATTTT. It is translated as CASSLSPTAGVPDTQYF.

The J gene is TRBJ2-3, the V gene TRBV7-7; possibly TRBD2 for D (5 bases). CDR3 length: 14 residues. From germline, CDR1 is SSHAT and CDR2 FNYEAQ (reference sequence). Trimming stripped 2 bases from V and 5 bases from J, with 11 bases between. This chain's CDR3 is CASSLTARVDTQYF. CDR3 in DNA: TGTGCCAGCAGCTTAACGGCGCGGGTAGATACGCAGTATTTT.

This clone was observed a single time. V is TRBV5-4 and J is TRBJ2-3, with a weak D call TRBD1 (5 bases). V lost 4 bases to trimming and J lost 3 bases, with 12 bases between them. Germline assignment: CDR1 SGHNT and CDR2 YYREEE (reference sequence). CDR3 size: 14 residues. The CDR3 nucleotides are TGTGCCAGCAGCGCGATGACAGCGACAGATACGCAGTATTTT. Translation: CASSAMTATDTQYF.

The gene calls are TRBV5-1 and TRBJ2-3; 7 bases match TRBD2. V dropped 1 base and J dropped 0; count of bases not matched to a gene: 5. Germline values: CDR1 SGHRS, CDR2 YFSETQ. The CDR3 has 16 residues. CDR3: CASSLYGGSSTDTQYF. For the CDR3, the DNA is TGCGCCAGCAGCTTGTACGGGGGGTCGAGCACAGATACGCAGTATTTT.

This sequence joins TRBV28 and TRBJ2-2; TRBD2 matches 9 bases. There are 16 residues in the CDR3. V was clipped by 10 bases and J by 0 bases; unmatched bases: 9. Per the germline V gene, CDR1 is MDHEN and CDR2 is SYDVKM. The CDR3 DNA reads as TGTGCCATTGGGAAGAGACTAGCGGCGAACACCGGGGAGCTGTTTTTT. Translation: CAIGKRLAANTGELFF.

The V and J genes are TRBV7-9 and TRBJ1-1; D gene unclear. From germline, CDR1 is SEHNR and CDR2 FQNEAQ (reference sequence). The germline V and J ends were trimmed by 3 bases and 10 bases, with 18 bases remaining between them. CDR3 length: 14 amino acids. The CDR3 nucleotides read TGTGCCAGCAGCTTTGTGGAAACCTATATAGCAGCTTTCTTT. It yields the protein CASSFVETYIAAFF.

The V gene is TRBV11-3, the J gene TRBJ1-1, with D possibly matching TRBD1 (5 bases). The V gene lost 5 bases and the J gene lost 7 bases, with 14 bases spanning the gap. Germline CDR1 SGHNT, CDR2 YENEEA. The CDR3 totals 13 residues. The CDR3 DNA sequence: TGTGCCAGCAGCCCATCCAGGGTAGGTGAAGCTTTCTTT. Protein sequence: CASSPSRVGEAFF. The entire variable domain, with the rest obtained from reference TRBV11-3 and TRBJ1-1, is as follows: EAGVVQSPRYKIIEKKQPVAFWCNPISGHNTLYWYLQNLGQGPELLIRYENEEAVDDSQLPKDRFSAERLKGVDSTLKIQPAELGDSAVYLCASSPSRVGEAFFGQGTRLTVV.

This chain links TRBV5-4 with TRBJ1-6; TRBD1 aligns across 7 bases. This CDR3 is 19 amino acids long. Germline CDR1 and CDR2: SGHNT and YYREEE (reference sequence). Trimming at V came to 5 bases and at J to 6 bases, leaving 20 bases not matched to a gene. CDR3 DNA sequence: TGTGCCAGCAGTTCCCGGACAGGCCAGGGTCCCGGAACTAATTCACCCCTCCACTTT. This sequence encodes CASSSRTGQGPGTNSPLHF.

The chain has TRBV19 and TRBJ1-2; D may be TRBD1 (6 bases). The germline gives CDR1 LNHDA, CDR2 SQIVND (reference sequence). The CDR3 is 12 residues long. V shed 4 bases and J shed 4 bases, with 7 bases lying between them. Here the CDR3 reads CASSKGGYGYTF. The CDR3 DNA reads as TGTGCCAGTAGTAAAGGGGGCTATGGCTACACCTTC. Complete variable domain (other parts from reference TRBV19 and TRBJ1-2): DGGITQSPKYLFRKEGQNVTLSCEQNLNHDAMYWYRQDPGQGLRLIYYSQIVNDFQKGDIAEGYSVSREKKESFPLTVTSAQKNPTAFYLCASSKGGYGYTFGSGTRLTVV.

This clone showed up just once. Germline and junction disagree at one end, which may indicate a read error. The chain combines TRBV6-5 with TRBJ2-1; TRBD2 agrees at 11 bases. The CDR3 sequence is 14 residues long. Germline CDR1 is MNHEY and CDR2 is SVGAGI. The CDR3 nucleotides are TGTGCCATCAGTAGCGGGGGGGCCCTCAATGAGCAGTTCTTC. Translation: CAISSGGALNEQFF.

The chain recombines TRBV18 with TRBJ2-7, with TRBD1 identical over 7 bases. This CDR3 is 13 amino acids long. With 4 bases clipped from V and 3 bases from J, the junction kept 3 bases outside the gene matches. Germline V gives CDR1 KGHSH, CDR2 LQKENI. The CDR3: CASSRAGGYEQYF. The CDR3 bases are TGTGCCAGCTCACGAGCAGGGGGCTACGAGCAGTACTTC.

To note about this clone: One end of the junction varies from germline; a read error may be responsible. The V call is TRBV6-5, the J call TRBJ2-1; D not resolved. This CDR3 is built from 13 residues. CDR1 MNHEY and CDR2 SVGAGI come from the germline V gene. The CDR3 sequence: CASTPQFYSEQFF. CDR3 bases: TGTGCCAGCACCCCCCAATTCTACAGTGAGCAGTTCTTC.

CDR3 sequence: CASSPWTSGGAPTGELFF. CDR3 nucleotide sequence: TGTGCCAGCAGTCCCTGGACTAGCGGGGGGGCCCCCACCGGGGAGCTGTTTTTT. V and J are TRBV6-2 or TRBV6-3 and TRBJ2-2; 15 bases map to TRBD2. The CDR3 spans 18 residues. The germline CDR1 and CDR2 sequences are MNHEY and SVGEGT. The V segment lost 5 bases and the J segment 4 bases; nucleotides outside the gene matches: 8.

CDR3 protein: CAYSTGASGNTIYF. CDR3 coding DNA: TGTGCCTACTCGACAGGGGCCTCTGGAAACACCATATATTTT. J is TRBJ1-3 and V is TRBV30; 8 nucleotides align to TRBD1. V was pared by 7 bases and J by 0 bases, with 5 bases of the junction left unmatched. Germline loops: CDR1 GTSNPN, CDR2 SVGIG (reference sequence). The CDR3 has 14 amino acids.

V gene TRBV11-2 combines with J gene TRBJ2-7; D not certain. The CDR3 is 17 residues long. The V gene lost 1 base and the J gene lost 2 bases, with 18 bases spanning the gap. The V gene's germline CDR1 is SGHAT and CDR2 FQNNGV. The CDR3 here is CASSLGPGLATTYEQYV. In nucleotides, the CDR3 is TGTGCCAGCAGCTTAGGCCCTGGGTTGGCCACTACCTACGAGCAGTACGTC.

This chain joins TRBV6-5 and TRBJ1-1, with TRBD1 matching 9 bases. The V gene's germline CDR1 is MNHEY and CDR2 SVGAGI. V was pared by 6 bases and J by 5 bases, with 10 bases of the junction left unmatched. This CDR3 contains 15 residues. The CDR3 is CASRENRGRGTEAFF. CDR3 nucleotide sequence: TGTGCCAGCAGAGAGAACAGGGGGCGCGGGACTGAAGCTTTCTTT.

The V and J genes are TRBV4-1 and TRBJ1-1, with unresolved D. The CDR3 contains 14 residues. Germline values: CDR1 MGHRA, CDR2 YSYEKL. Trimming stripped 6 bases from V and 0 bases from J, with 11 bases between. The CDR3 nucleotides read TGCGCCAGCAGGGGCCGTACAATGAACACTGAAGCTTTCTTT. Translated, it gives CASRGRTMNTEAFF.

This clone was picked up a small number of times. Different DNA sequences within this sample yield the same CDR3. The chain recombines TRBV19 with TRBJ2-5; 10 bases line up with TRBD1. CDR1 is LNHDA and CDR2 is SQIVND in the germline V gene (reference sequence). The CDR3 contains 15 residues. V was pared by 4 bases and J by 2 bases, with 4 bases of the junction left unmatched. The DNA for the CDR3 is TGTGCCAGTAGTAGACCGGGACAGGGGCAAGAGACCCAGTACTTC. This translates into CASSRPGQGQETQYF.

The chain joins TRBV7-8 to TRBJ1-6; 8 bases fit TRBD1. Germline V gene sequence: CDR1 SGHVS, CDR2 FQNEAQ. Germline trimming cut 10 bases from V and 3 bases from J; bases unmatched to any gene: 8. This CDR3 spans 15 amino acids. This CDR3 is CATRDRINYNSPLHF. Here the CDR3 DNA reads TGTGCCACGCGGGACAGGATCAACTATAATTCACCCCTCCACTTT.

The chain links TRBV5-1 to TRBJ2-6; the D is unclear. The CDR3 runs 16 residues. Per germline, CDR1 SGHRS and CDR2 YFSETQ. V lost 0 bases and J lost 4, with 11 bases in between. The CDR3 region is CASSLGRPEGANVLTF. CDR3 nucleotide sequence: TGCGCCAGCAGCTTGGGCCGCCCTGAGGGGGCCAACGTCCTGACTTTC.

The chain combines TRBV6-5 with TRBJ1-4; TRBD1 might be the D (5 bases). CDR1 is MNHEY, CDR2 SVGAGI, per germline. This CDR3 spans 14 amino acids. Between the trimmed V and J ends, which lost 5 bases and 5 bases, there was a span of 12 bases. The CDR3 spells CASSPRDYNEKLFF. The CDR3 bases are TGTGCCAGCAGTCCACGGGACTACAATGAAAAACTGTTTTTT.

V is TRBV19 and J is TRBJ2-2, with D unclear. V lost 2 bases to trimming and J lost 0 bases, with 7 bases between them. The CDR3 contains 15 residues. CDR1 is LNHDA, CDR2 SQIVND, per germline (reference sequence). Here the CDR3 DNA reads TGTGCCAGTAGTATAACGGGTTCGAACACCGGGGAGCTGTTTTTT. Its translation: CASSITGSNTGELFF.

The chain combines TRBV27 with TRBJ2-5; TRBD2 is a possible D gene (5 bases). V lost 3 bases and J 5 bases, leaving 16 bases between the germline ends. This CDR3 has 15 amino acids. Germline V gives CDR1 MNHEY, CDR2 SMNVEV (reference sequence). The CDR3 bases are TGTGCCAGCAGTTTGACGAGGGCGGGCGGGGAGACCCAGTACTTC. Its protein is CASSLTRAGGETQYF.